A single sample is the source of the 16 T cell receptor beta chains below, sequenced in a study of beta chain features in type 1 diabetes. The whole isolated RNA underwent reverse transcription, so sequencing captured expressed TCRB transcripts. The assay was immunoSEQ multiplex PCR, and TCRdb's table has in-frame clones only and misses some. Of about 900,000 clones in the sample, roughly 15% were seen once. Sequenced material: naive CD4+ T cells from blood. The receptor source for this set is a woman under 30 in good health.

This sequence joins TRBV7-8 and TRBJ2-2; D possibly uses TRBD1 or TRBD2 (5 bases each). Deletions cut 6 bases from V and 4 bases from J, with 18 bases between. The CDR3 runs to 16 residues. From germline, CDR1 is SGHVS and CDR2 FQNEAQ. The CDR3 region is CASRYGAVSFTGELFF. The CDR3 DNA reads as TGTGCCAGCAGATACGGGGCGGTTTCGTTCACCGGGGAGCTGTTTTTT.

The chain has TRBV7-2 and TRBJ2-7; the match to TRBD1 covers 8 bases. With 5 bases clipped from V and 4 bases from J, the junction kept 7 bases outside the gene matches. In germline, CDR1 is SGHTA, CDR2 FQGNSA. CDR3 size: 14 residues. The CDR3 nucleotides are TGTGCCAGCAGCCAGGGGGCGGGATCGTACGAGCAGTACTTC. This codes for CASSQGAGSYEQYF.

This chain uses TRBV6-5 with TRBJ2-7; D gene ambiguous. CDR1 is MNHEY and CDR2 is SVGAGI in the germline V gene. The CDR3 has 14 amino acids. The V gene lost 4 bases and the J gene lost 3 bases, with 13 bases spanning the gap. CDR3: CASSFGPLIYEQYF. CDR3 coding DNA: TGTGCCAGCAGTTTCGGACCCCTGATCTACGAGCAGTACTTC.

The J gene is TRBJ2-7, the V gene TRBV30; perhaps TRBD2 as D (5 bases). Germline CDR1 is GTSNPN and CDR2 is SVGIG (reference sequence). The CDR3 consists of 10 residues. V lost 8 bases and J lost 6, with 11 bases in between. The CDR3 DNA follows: TGTGCCACACGGAGGTCCGAGCAGTACTTC. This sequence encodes CATRRSEQYF.

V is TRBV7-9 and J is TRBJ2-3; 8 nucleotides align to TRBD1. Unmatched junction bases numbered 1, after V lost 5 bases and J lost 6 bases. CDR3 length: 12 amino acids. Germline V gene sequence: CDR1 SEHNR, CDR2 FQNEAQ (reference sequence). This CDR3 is CASSRQGDTQYF. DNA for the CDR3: TGTGCCAGCAGCAGACAGGGGGATACGCAGTATTTT.

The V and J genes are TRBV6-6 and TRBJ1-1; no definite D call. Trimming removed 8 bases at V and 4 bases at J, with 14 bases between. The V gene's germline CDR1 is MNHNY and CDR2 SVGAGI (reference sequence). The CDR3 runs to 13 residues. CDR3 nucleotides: TGTGCCAGCGGGCCCGAACAGCTCACTGAAGCTTTCTTT. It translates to CASGPEQLTEAFF.

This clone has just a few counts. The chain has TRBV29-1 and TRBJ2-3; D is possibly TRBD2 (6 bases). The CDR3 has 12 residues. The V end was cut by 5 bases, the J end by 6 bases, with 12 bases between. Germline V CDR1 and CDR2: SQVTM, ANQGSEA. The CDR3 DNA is TGCAGCGTTCGGTCAGGGAGGGATACGCAGTATTTT. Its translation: CSVRSGRDTQYF.

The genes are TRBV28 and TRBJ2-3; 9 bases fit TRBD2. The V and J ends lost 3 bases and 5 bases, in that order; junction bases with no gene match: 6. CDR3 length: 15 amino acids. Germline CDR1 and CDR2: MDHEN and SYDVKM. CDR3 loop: CASSFSTSGLDTQYF. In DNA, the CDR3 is TGTGCCAGCAGTTTCTCGACTAGCGGTCTAGATACGCAGTATTTT.

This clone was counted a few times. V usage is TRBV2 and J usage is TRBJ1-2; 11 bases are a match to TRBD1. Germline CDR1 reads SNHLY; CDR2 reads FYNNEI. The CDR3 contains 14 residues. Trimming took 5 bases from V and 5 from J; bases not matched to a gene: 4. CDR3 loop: CASSRTGGQYGYTF. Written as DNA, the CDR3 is TGTGCCAGCAGTAGGACAGGGGGCCAATATGGCTACACCTTC.

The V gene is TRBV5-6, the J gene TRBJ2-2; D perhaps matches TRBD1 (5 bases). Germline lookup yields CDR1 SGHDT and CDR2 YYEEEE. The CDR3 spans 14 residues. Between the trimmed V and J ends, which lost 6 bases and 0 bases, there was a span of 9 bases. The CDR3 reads CASKGVPNTGELFF. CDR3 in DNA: TGTGCCAGCAAAGGGGTACCGAACACCGGGGAGCTGTTTTTT.

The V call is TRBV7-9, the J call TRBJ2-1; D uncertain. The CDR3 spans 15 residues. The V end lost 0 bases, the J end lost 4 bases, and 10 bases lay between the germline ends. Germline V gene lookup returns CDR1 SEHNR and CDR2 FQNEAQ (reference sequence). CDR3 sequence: CASSLAGNPYNEQFF. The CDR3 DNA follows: TGTGCCAGCAGCTTAGCGGGGAACCCTTACAATGAGCAGTTCTTC.

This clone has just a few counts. The CDR3 DNA sequence: TGTGCCGGCGGGACGGATCACTACGAGCAGTACTTC. This sequence encodes CAGGTDHYEQYF. The chain couples TRBV2 to TRBJ2-7; the D gene is possibly TRBD2 (6 bases). The CDR3 has 12 amino acids. The germline V and J ends were trimmed by 11 bases and 3 bases, with 14 bases remaining between them. Per germline, CDR1 SNHLY and CDR2 FYNNEI.

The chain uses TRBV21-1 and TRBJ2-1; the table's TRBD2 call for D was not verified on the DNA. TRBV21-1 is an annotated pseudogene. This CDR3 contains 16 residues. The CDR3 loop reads CASSRKSGSAGNEQFF. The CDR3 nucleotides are TGTGCCAGCAGCAGAAAAAGCGGGAGCGCGGGCAATGAGCAGTTCTTC.

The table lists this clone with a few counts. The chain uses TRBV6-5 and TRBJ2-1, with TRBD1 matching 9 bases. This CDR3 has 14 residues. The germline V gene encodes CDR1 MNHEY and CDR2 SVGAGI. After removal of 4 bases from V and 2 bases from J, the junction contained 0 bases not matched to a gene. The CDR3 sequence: CASSWDRAYNEQFF. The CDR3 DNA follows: TGTGCCAGCAGTTGGGACAGGGCCTACAATGAGCAGTTCTTC.

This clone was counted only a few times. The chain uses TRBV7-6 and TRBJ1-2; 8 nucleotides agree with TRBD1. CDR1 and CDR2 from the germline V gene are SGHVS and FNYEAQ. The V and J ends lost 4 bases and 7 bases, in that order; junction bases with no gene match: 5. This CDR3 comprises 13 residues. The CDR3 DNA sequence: TGTGCCAGCAGCTCGGACAGGGCGGTTGGCTACACCTTC. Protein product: CASSSDRAVGYTF.

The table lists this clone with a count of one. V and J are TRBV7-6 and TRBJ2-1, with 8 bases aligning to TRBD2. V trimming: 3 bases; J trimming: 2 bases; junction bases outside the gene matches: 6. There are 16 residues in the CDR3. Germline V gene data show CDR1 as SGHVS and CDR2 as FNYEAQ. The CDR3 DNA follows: TGTGCCAGCAGCTTCTACGGGAGGGGAACCTACAATGAGCAGTTCTTC. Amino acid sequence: CASSFYGRGTYNEQFF. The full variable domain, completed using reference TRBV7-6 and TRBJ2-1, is GAGVSQSPRYKVTKRGQDVALRCDPISGHVSLYWYRQALGQGPEFLTYFNYEAQQDKSGLPNDRFSAERPEGSISTLTIQRTEQRDSAMYRCASSFYGRGTYNEQFFGPGTRLTVL.